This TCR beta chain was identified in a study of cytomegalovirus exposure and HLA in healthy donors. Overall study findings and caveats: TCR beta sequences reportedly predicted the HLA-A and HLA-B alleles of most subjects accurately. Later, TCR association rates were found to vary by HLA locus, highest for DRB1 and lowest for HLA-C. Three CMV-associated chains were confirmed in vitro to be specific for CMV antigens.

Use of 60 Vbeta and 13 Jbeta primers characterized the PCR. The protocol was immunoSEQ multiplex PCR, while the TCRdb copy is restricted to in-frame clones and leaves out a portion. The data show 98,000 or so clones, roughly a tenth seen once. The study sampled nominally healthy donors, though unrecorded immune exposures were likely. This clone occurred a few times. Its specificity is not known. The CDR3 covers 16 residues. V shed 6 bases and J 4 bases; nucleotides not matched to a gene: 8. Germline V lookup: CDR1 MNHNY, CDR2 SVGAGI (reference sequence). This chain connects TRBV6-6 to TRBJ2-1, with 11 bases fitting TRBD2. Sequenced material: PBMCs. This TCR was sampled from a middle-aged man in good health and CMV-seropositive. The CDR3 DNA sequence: TGTGCCAGCAGCTTACCGGCTAGCGGGAGGTACAATGAGCAGTTCTTC. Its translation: CASSLPASGRYNEQFF.